A selection of T cell receptor beta chains follows, all from one sample in a study of T cells in Graves' hyperthyroidism and ophthalmopathy. Each CDR3 protein is one row after TCRdb ran MiXCR on the multiplex PCR reads. The table includes hundreds of thousands of distinct CDR3 sequences, under 20% detected once. The specimen was blood. The receptor source for this set is a woman aged 18-35 years with Graves' hyperthyroidism. The CDR3 runs from the conserved cysteine through the conserved F or W. D genes are given only for firm matches.

v_call: TRBV27; d_call: TRBD1; cdr3_aa: CASSAGTESSYNSPLHF
v_call: TRBV6-5; d_call: TRBD1; cdr3_aa: CASSYIRTGGSSYGYTF
v_call: TRBV2; d_call: TRBD1; cdr3_aa: CASTPDRGNYEQYF
v_call: TRBV19; d_call: TRBD1; cdr3_aa: CASSPQGVRPQHF
v_call: TRBV11-2; d_call: .; cdr3_aa: CASSANRENYGYTF
v_call: TRBV24-1; d_call: .; cdr3_aa: CATSDGPADEQYF
v_call: TRBV6-1; d_call: TRBD1; cdr3_aa: CASSAGDRGTYEQYF
v_call: TRBV5-1; d_call: .; cdr3_aa: CASSLEPTKNTEAFF
v_call: TRBV5-1; d_call: .; cdr3_aa: CASSLVGGLPLEQYF
v_call: TRBV12-5; d_call: TRBD1; cdr3_aa: CPKPRGPEQYF
v_call: TRBV12-3/TRBV12-4; d_call: TRBD2; cdr3_aa: CASRLAGYNEQYF
v_call: TRBV12-3/TRBV12-4; d_call: .; cdr3_aa: CASSLRLELFF
v_call: TRBV28; d_call: .; cdr3_aa: CAVEGRGYTF
v_call: TRBV5-6; d_call: .; cdr3_aa: CASSLFRRQESNIQYF
v_call: TRBV5-1; d_call: .; cdr3_aa: CASSLNFMAANYGYTF
v_call: TRBV19; d_call: .; cdr3_aa: CASTLQENYGYTF
v_call: TRBV30; d_call: .; cdr3_aa: CAWSYNTEAFF
v_call: TRBV20-1; d_call: TRBD1; cdr3_aa: CSASLTGRYYGYTF